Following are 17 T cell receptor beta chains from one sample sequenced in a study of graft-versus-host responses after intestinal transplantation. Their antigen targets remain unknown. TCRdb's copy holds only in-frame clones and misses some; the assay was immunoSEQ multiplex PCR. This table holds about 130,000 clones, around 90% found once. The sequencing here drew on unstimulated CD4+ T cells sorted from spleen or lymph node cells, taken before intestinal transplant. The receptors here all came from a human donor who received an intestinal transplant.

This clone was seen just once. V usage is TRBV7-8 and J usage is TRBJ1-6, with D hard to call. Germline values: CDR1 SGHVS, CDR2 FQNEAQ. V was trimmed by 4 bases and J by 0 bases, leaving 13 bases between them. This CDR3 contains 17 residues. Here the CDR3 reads CASSSSVRSSYNSPLHF. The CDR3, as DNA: TGTGCCAGCAGCTCCTCGGTTAGGAGCTCCTATAATTCACCCCTCCACTTT.

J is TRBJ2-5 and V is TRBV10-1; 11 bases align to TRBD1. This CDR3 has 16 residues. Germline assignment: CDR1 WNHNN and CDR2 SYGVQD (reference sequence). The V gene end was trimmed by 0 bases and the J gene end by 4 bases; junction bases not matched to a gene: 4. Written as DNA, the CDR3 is TGCGCCAGCAGTGAGTCCCGGACAGGGGGCTTAGAGACCCAGTACTTC. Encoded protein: CASSESRTGGLETQYF.

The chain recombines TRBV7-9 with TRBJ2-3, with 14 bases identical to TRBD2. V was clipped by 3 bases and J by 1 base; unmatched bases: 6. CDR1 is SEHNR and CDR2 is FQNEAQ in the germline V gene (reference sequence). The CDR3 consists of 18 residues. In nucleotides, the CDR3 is TGTGCCAGCAGCTTTCGCCCGGGACTAGCGGGGGGCACAGATACGCAGTATTTT. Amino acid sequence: CASSFRPGLAGGTDTQYF. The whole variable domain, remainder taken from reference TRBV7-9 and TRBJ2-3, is DTGVSQNPRHKITKRGQNVTFRCDPISEHNRLYWYRQTLGQGPEFLTYFQNEAQLEKSRLLSDRFSAERPKGSFSTLEIQRTEQGDSAMYLCASSFRPGLAGGTDTQYFGPGTRLTVL.

CDR3 bases: TGTGCCAGCAGCTTAACCCGGGGGGCAAATTCACCCCTCCACTTT. As protein: CASSLTRGANSPLHF. This chain connects TRBV11-2 to TRBJ1-6; weak D call: TRBD1 (6 bases). V dropped 2 bases and J dropped 7 bases, with 12 bases sitting between them. The CDR3 runs 15 residues. Germline CDR1 is SGHAT and CDR2 is FQNNGV.

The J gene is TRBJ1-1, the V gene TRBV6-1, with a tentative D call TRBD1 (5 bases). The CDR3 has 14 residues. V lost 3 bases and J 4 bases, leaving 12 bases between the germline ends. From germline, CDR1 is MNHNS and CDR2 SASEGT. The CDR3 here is CASSEAFRATEAFF. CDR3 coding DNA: TGTGCCAGCAGTGAGGCATTCAGGGCCACTGAAGCTTTCTTT.

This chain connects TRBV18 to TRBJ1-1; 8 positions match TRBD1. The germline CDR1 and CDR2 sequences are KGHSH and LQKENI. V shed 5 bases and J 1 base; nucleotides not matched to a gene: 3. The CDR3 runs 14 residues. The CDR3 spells CASSSRGPNTEAFF. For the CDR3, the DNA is TGTGCCAGCTCATCCAGGGGGCCGAACACTGAAGCTTTCTTT.

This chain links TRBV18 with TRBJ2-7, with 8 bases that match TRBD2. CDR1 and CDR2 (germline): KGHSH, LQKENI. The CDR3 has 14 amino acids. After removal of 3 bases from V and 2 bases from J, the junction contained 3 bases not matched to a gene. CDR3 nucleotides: TGTGCCAGCTCACCGGCGGGGGGCCCCTACGAGCAGTACTTC. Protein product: CASSPAGGPYEQYF. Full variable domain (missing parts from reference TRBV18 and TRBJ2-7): NAGVMQNPRHLVRRRGQEARLRCSPMKGHSHVYWYRQLPEEGLKFMVYLQKENIIDESGMPKERFSAEFPKEGPSILRIQQVVRGDSAAYFCASSPAGGPYEQYFGPGTRLTVT.

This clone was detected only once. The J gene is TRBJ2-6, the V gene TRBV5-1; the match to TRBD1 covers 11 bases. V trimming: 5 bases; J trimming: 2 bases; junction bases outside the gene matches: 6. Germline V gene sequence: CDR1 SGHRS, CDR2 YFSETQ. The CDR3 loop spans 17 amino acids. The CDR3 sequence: CASRWTGGATGANVLTF. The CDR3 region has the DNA TGCGCCAGCAGGTGGACAGGGGGCGCTACTGGGGCCAACGTCCTGACTTTC.

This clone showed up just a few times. The CDR3 loop is CASSIEQGFGKLFF. The CDR3 DNA reads TGTGCCAGTAGTATAGAACAGGGCTTCGGAAAACTGTTTTTT. The chain joins TRBV19 to TRBJ1-4; D is perhaps TRBD1 (6 bases). Germline V gene sequence: CDR1 LNHDA, CDR2 SQIVND (reference sequence). The length of the CDR3 is 14 residues. Trimming shortened V by 0 bases and J by 10 bases, and 12 bases separated the two germline ends.

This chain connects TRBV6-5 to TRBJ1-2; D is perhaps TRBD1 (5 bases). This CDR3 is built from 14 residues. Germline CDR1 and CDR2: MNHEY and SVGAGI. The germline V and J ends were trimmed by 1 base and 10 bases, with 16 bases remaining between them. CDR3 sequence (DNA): TGTGCCAGCAGTTACTTATCAGGGCTTGGTGACTACACCTTC. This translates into CASSYLSGLGDYTF.

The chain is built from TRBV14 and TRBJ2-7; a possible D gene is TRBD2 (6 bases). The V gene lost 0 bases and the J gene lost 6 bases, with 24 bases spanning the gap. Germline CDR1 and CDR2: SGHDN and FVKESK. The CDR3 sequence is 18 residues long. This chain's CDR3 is CASSQERFGGKSFREQYF. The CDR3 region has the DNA TGTGCCAGCAGCCAAGAAAGATTCGGGGGTAAATCGTTTCGCGAGCAGTACTTC.

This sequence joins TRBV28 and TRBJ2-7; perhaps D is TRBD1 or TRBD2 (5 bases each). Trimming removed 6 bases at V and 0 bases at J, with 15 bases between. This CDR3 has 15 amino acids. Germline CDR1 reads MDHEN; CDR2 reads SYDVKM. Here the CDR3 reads CASRQSGGYSYEQYF. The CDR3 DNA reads TGTGCCAGCAGACAATCTGGGGGATACTCCTACGAGCAGTACTTC.

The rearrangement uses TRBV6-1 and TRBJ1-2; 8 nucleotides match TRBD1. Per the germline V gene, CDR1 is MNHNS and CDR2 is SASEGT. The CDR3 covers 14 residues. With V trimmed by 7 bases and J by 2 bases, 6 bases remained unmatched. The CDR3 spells CASNGQGGNYGYTF. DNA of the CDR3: TGTGCCAGCAACGGACAGGGTGGGAACTATGGCTACACCTTC.

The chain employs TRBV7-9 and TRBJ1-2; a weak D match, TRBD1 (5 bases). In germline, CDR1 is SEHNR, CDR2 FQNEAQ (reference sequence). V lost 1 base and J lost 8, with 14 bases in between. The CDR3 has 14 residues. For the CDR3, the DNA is TGTGCCAGCAGCTTAGGGGGGTTTCGGAGAGGCTACACCTTC. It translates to CASSLGGFRRGYTF.

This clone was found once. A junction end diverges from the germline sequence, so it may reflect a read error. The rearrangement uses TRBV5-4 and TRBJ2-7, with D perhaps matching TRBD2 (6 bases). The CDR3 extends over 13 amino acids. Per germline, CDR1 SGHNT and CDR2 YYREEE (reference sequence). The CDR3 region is CAGSQGTSYEQYF. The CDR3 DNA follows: TGTGCCGGCAGCCAAGGGACTTCCTACGAGCAGTACTTC.

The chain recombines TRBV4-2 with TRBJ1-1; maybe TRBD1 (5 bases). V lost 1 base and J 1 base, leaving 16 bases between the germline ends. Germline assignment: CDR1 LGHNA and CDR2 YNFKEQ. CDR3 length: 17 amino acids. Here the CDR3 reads CASSQGQVGGPNTEAFF. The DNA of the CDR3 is TGTGCCAGCAGCCAAGGGCAGGTCGGGGGTCCGAACACTGAAGCTTTCTTT.

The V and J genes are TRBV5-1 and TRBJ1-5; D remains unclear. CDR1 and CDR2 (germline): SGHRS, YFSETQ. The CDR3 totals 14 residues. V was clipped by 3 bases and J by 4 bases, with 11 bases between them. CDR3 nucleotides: TGCGCCAGCAGCTCGGTCTCCGGGAATCAGCCCCAGCATTTT. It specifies CASSSVSGNQPQHF.